The 9 T cell receptor beta chains listed next were all sequenced from one sample in a study of blood T cells in healthy people across ages. The use of a sample-barcoded 5' primer and a J-beta primer mix characterized a second PCR of roughly 7 to 12 cycles. One entry per CDR3 protein results from TCRdb running MiXCR on the 5' RACE reads. This table holds more than 1,000,000 distinct CDR3 sequences, roughly a quarter found once. These data were also reused for a study on T cells of mothers and their children.

The specimen was blood. The receptor set was obtained from a girl under 10 years old in good health.

The V and J genes are TRBV20-1 and TRBJ2-5, with 8 bases identical to TRBD1. V lost 5 bases and J lost 3; bases outside the gene matches: 8. Per germline, CDR1 DFQATT and CDR2 SNEGSKA (reference sequence). The CDR3 consists of 14 residues. The CDR3 DNA sequence: TGCAGTGCTCCAGGGGGCCAAGAAAAAGAGACCCAGTACTTC. It translates to CSAPGGQEKETQYF.

Only a few counts were recorded for this clonotype. One end of the junction varies from germline; a read error may be responsible. The chain uses TRBV28 and TRBJ1-3; TRBD1 matches at 8 bases. The CDR3 sequence is 15 residues long. Germline values: CDR1 MDHEN, CDR2 SYDVKM. The CDR3 loop reads CAGSRGQGSGNTIYF. For the CDR3, the DNA is TGTGCCGGCAGCCGAGGACAGGGTTCTGGAAACACCATATATTTT.

This clonotype was counted only a few times. V usage is TRBV12-3 or TRBV12-4 and J usage is TRBJ1-1; D is uncertain. The V gene lost 5 bases and the J gene lost 4 bases, with 8 bases spanning the gap. The CDR3 is made up of 12 amino acids. The CDR3 sequence is CASSGVSTEAFF. CDR3 bases: TGTGCCAGCAGTGGGGTGAGCACTGAAGCTTTCTTT.

This clonotype was seen a few times. The chain couples TRBV3-1 to TRBJ1-1; possibly TRBD1 for D (5 bases). This CDR3 spans 14 amino acids. The germline V gene has CDR1 LGHDT and CDR2 YNNKEL (reference sequence). The V end lost 4 bases, the J end lost 3 bases, and 12 bases lay between the germline ends. The CDR3 here is CASSRGLGDTEAFF. The DNA of the CDR3 is TGTGCCAGCAGCCGAGGCCTGGGGGACACTGAAGCTTTCTTT.

This chain joins TRBV12-3 or TRBV12-4 and TRBJ2-5; 7 bases match TRBD2. The CDR3 contains 15 residues. The V gene end was trimmed by 3 bases and the J gene end by 4 bases; junction bases not matched to a gene: 8. The CDR3 protein is CASSFSGGAGETQYF. The CDR3 DNA sequence: TGTGCCAGCAGTTTCTCGGGAGGTGCGGGAGAGACCCAGTACTTC.

The table lists this clonotype with a few counts. The chain carries TRBV6-1 and TRBJ2-5, with D possibly being TRBD1 (6 bases). TRBJ2-1 matches the DNA end more closely, so the J call is doubtful. Germline V CDR1 and CDR2: MNHNS, SASEGT. The CDR3 runs 17 residues. The CDR3 spells CASSLLKQGCLSNEQFF. The CDR3 nucleotides read TGTGCCAGCAGTCTTCTAAAACAGGGCTGCCTTAGCAATGAGCAGTTCTTC.

There are a few counts of this clonotype. The V gene is TRBV19, the J gene TRBJ1-1; the D is unclear. This CDR3 comprises 14 residues. V lost 5 bases and J lost 3, with 13 bases in between. CDR1 and CDR2 from the germline V gene are LNHDA and SQIVND (reference sequence). The CDR3 DNA is TGTGCCAGTAGTCGCGGGGATACGGACACTGAAGCTTTCTTT. It translates to CASSRGDTDTEAFF.

The chain uses TRBV20-1 and TRBJ2-2; 10 nucleotides agree with TRBD1. CDR1 and CDR2 (germline): DFQATT, SNEGSKA (reference sequence). V lost 5 bases to trimming and J lost 1 base; unmatched junction nucleotides: 13. The CDR3 extends over 18 amino acids. CDR3 region: CSASKRDDRGRNTGELFF. The CDR3 nucleotides read TGCAGTGCTTCCAAGAGGGACGACAGGGGGCGGAACACCGGGGAGCTGTTTTTT.

The chain joins TRBV4-1 to TRBJ1-5, with a weak D call TRBD1 (6 bases). Between the trimmed V and J ends, which lost 2 bases and 7 bases, there was a span of 15 bases. CDR1 MGHRA and CDR2 YSYEKL come from the germline V gene. The CDR3 loop spans 15 amino acids. For the CDR3, the DNA is TGCGCCAGCAGCCAAAGGGGGGGAAGAGGCCAGCCCCAGCATTTT. Translating it yields CASSQRGGRGQPQHF.